The 29 T cell receptor beta chains below come from one sample, sequenced in a study of T cell responses to AZD1222 COVID-19 vaccine. TCRdb keeps only in-frame clones here, not all; method: immunoSEQ multiplex PCR. The data contain 150,000 or so clones, over 75% of them singletons. The starting material was peripheral blood, obtained on day 0 of AZD1222 vaccination. The receptors stem from an adult in good health.

The V call is TRBV6-4, the J call TRBJ2-1; perhaps D is TRBD1 or TRBD2 (6 bases each). The germline V and J ends were trimmed by 3 bases and 6 bases, with 21 bases remaining between them. Germline assignment: CDR1 MRHNA and CDR2 SNTAGT. CDR3 size: 17 residues. CDR3 sequence (DNA): TGTGCCAGCAGTGAGGCCCCTTTGAGAGGAGGGGGCAATGAGCAGTTCTTC. Translating gives CASSEAPLRGGGNEQFF.

The V and J genes are TRBV27 and TRBJ2-5; 7 bases are a match to TRBD2. V dropped 6 bases and J dropped 5; count of bases not matched to a gene: 12. Germline CDR1 and CDR2: MNHEY and SMNVEV (reference sequence). This CDR3 contains 15 residues. DNA for the CDR3: TGTGCCAGCAGCTCTAGGACTAGATTCAGGGAGACCCAGTACTTC. It translates to CASSSRTRFRETQYF.

The chain has TRBV14 and TRBJ1-1, with D unresolved. The V end lost 0 bases, the J end lost 0 bases, and 17 bases lay between the germline ends. Germline-derived CDR1 and CDR2 are SGHDN and FVKESK. The CDR3 sequence is 18 residues long. In DNA, the CDR3 is TGTGCCAGCAGCCAAGAATGCAAAGGCGAGATAATGAACACTGAAGCTTTCTTT. This encodes CASSQECKGEIMNTEAFF.

J is TRBJ1-2 and V is TRBV28; the D is unclear. The CDR3 is 11 residues long. The V gene's germline CDR1 is MDHEN and CDR2 SYDVKM. With 3 bases removed from V and 7 bases from J, the gap between germline ends came to 6 bases. The CDR3 here is CASSLEGGYTF. CDR3 DNA: TGTGCCAGCAGTTTGGAGGGTGGCTACACCTTC.

The rearrangement uses TRBV18 and TRBJ1-3; D possibly corresponds to TRBD1 (5 bases). CDR1 is KGHSH and CDR2 is LQKENI in the germline V gene. CDR3 length: 16 amino acids. Trimming took off 1 base at V and 0 bases at J, with 10 bases between the two ends. This chain's CDR3 is CASSPRRDGSGNTIYF. The DNA for the CDR3 is TGTGCCAGCTCACCACGCCGGGACGGCTCTGGAAACACCATATATTTT.

The V call is TRBV28, the J call TRBJ2-5; D is uncertain. CDR3 length: 13 residues. In germline, CDR1 is MDHEN, CDR2 SYDVKM. V was trimmed by 2 bases and J by 1 base, leaving 5 bases between them. CDR3 amino acids: CASSLGSQETQYF. The CDR3 nucleotides are TGTGCCAGCAGTTTAGGCAGCCAAGAGACCCAGTACTTC.

The CDR3 sequence is CASSLEVSYNEQFF. DNA of the CDR3: TGCGCCAGCAGCTTGGAGGTTAGTTACAATGAGCAGTTCTTC. The chain uses TRBV5-1 and TRBJ2-1; D unresolved. This CDR3 comprises 14 residues. Germline values: CDR1 SGHRS, CDR2 YFSETQ. The germline V and J ends were trimmed by 0 bases and 4 bases, with 8 bases remaining between them.

The J gene is TRBJ2-1, the V gene TRBV4-3; 13 bases align to TRBD2. The CDR3 runs 17 residues. J lost 8 bases, V lost 0 bases, and 7 bases had no gene match. Germline CDR1 and CDR2: LGHNA and YSLEER. The CDR3 protein is CASSQDLTGLAGYEQFF. The CDR3 bases are TGCGCCAGCAGCCAAGATTTAACGGGACTAGCGGGATATGAGCAGTTCTTC.

The V gene is TRBV19, the J gene TRBJ2-7, with 8 bases fitting TRBD1. The CDR3 contains 14 residues. V gave up 3 bases and J gave up 3 bases; unmatched junction bases: 4. Germline V lookup: CDR1 LNHDA, CDR2 SQIVND (reference sequence). CDR3 DNA: TGTGCCAGTAGTATCGGGACAGGCCACTACGAGCAGTACTTC. Its translation: CASSIGTGHYEQYF.

The gene calls are TRBV27 and TRBJ2-7; weak D call: TRBD2 (6 bases). Germline values: CDR1 MNHEY, CDR2 SMNVEV (reference sequence). CDR3 length equals 13 residues. The V gene lost 4 bases and the J gene lost 3 bases, with 10 bases spanning the gap. The CDR3 here is CASSWTNRYEQYF. The CDR3 nucleotides read TGTGCCAGCAGTTGGACTAACCGCTACGAGCAGTACTTC.

The genes are TRBV18 and TRBJ1-1; 7 nucleotides align to TRBD1. J lost 1 base, V lost 4 bases, and 9 bases had no gene match. This CDR3 is 16 amino acids long. In germline, CDR1 is KGHSH, CDR2 LQKENI. Written as DNA, the CDR3 is TGTGCCAGCTCACGGACAGGCCAACCCGAGAACACTGAAGCTTTCTTT. As protein: CASSRTGQPENTEAFF.

Comment on this clone: Other DNA sequences of this sample code for an identical CDR3. The chain employs TRBV18 and TRBJ2-3; D is uncertain. The CDR3 sequence is 13 residues long. V gave up 0 bases and J gave up 2 bases, with 3 bases separating them. Germline CDR1 is KGHSH and CDR2 is LQKENI. The DNA for the CDR3 is TGTGCCAGCTCACCACCATCCACAGATACGCAGTATTTT. It translates to CASSPPSTDTQYF.

The V and J genes are TRBV29-1 and TRBJ2-3; D is possibly TRBD1 (5 bases). The CDR3 spans 15 residues. Trimming took 8 bases from V and 1 from J, leaving 19 bases between them. The germline V gene encodes CDR1 SQVTM and CDR2 ANQGSEA. The CDR3 DNA follows: TGCAGCCCGGCTTTTCGAAAGGGGCGCACAGATACGCAGTATTTT. Protein: CSPAFRKGRTDTQYF.

This clone was seen just once. The chain carries TRBV19 and TRBJ1-6; D is unclear. Germline V gene lookup returns CDR1 LNHDA and CDR2 SQIVND (reference sequence). CDR3 length: 16 amino acids. The V end lost 3 bases, the J end lost 7 bases, and 16 bases lay between the germline ends. In DNA, the CDR3 is TGTGCCAGTAGTATTTCCTCGGCGGAGCGAAATTCACCCCTCCACTTT. This sequence encodes CASSISSAERNSPLHF.

J is TRBJ2-5 and V is TRBV28, with D possibly matching TRBD1 (5 bases). This CDR3 is built from 13 residues. Trimming stripped 10 bases from V and 2 bases from J, with 14 bases between. Germline lookup yields CDR1 MDHEN and CDR2 SYDVKM. The CDR3 is CATASDNQETQYF. DNA for the CDR3: TGTGCCACCGCCTCGGACAATCAAGAGACCCAGTACTTC.

To note about this clone: This same CDR3 is encoded by further DNA sequences in the sample. This chain links TRBV9 with TRBJ2-3; tentative D call: TRBD2 (5 bases). The CDR3 is 15 residues long. V dropped 0 bases and J dropped 3 bases, with 11 bases sitting between them. Germline V gene lookup returns CDR1 SGDLS and CDR2 YYNGEE. The CDR3 loop reads CASSVASTRTDTQYF. Here the CDR3 DNA reads TGTGCCAGCAGCGTAGCCTCCACTAGAACAGATACGCAGTATTTT.

The gene calls are TRBV6-2 or TRBV6-3 and TRBJ1-1; 8 nucleotides agree with TRBD1. The V and J ends lost 5 bases and 6 bases, in that order; junction bases with no gene match: 11. The CDR3 runs 15 residues. Germline lookup yields CDR1 MNHEY and CDR2 SVGEGT. CDR3 protein: CASSQAGRGLAEAFF. As DNA, the CDR3 is TGTGCCAGCAGTCAGGCAGGCAGGGGGCTCGCTGAAGCTTTCTTT.

CDR3 residues: CASSSEDSFSEQYF. DNA for the CDR3: TGTGCCAGCAGTTCTGAGGACAGTTTCAGCGAGCAGTACTTC. The V and J genes are TRBV28 and TRBJ2-7, with D perhaps TRBD1 (6 bases). The CDR3 loop spans 14 amino acids. V was pared by 4 bases and J by 6 bases, with 16 bases between. Germline-derived CDR1 and CDR2 are MDHEN and SYDVKM.

This chain joins TRBV7-6 and TRBJ2-1; D possibly corresponds to TRBD2 (6 bases). Germline CDR1 and CDR2: SGHVS and FNYEAQ. V gave up 0 bases and J gave up 2 bases, with 8 bases separating them. This CDR3 has 15 residues. The CDR3: CASSLAGTPYNEQFF. CDR3 DNA: TGTGCCAGCAGCTTAGCCGGGACTCCCTACAATGAGCAGTTCTTC.

This chain connects TRBV4-1 to TRBJ2-5; D possibly corresponds to TRBD1 (6 bases). This CDR3 contains 16 residues. In germline, CDR1 is MGHRA, CDR2 YSYEKL. V was shortened by 0 bases and J by 3 bases, with 14 bases between the two germline ends. This chain's CDR3 is CASSQDFQGREETQYF. The CDR3 bases are TGCGCCAGCAGCCAAGATTTTCAGGGGCGGGAAGAGACCCAGTACTTC.

The gene calls are TRBV7-9 and TRBJ2-3; D is undetermined. The CDR3 length is 16 residues. Trimming removed 2 bases from V and 4 bases from J, with 16 bases in between. The germline V gene encodes CDR1 SEHNR and CDR2 FQNEAQ (reference sequence). This chain's CDR3 is CASSLWSLRFADTQYF. CDR3 DNA sequence: TGTGCCAGCAGCTTATGGTCGCTACGCTTCGCAGATACGCAGTATTTT.

This chain uses TRBV7-2 with TRBJ1-3; perhaps TRBD1 as D (6 bases). CDR3 length: 14 residues. Germline CDR1 and CDR2: SGHTA and FQGNSA. Trimming removed 8 bases at V and 5 bases at J, with 16 bases between. The CDR3 protein is CASAPGGPRNTIYF. DNA for the CDR3: TGTGCCAGCGCTCCGGGGGGCCCTAGAAACACCATATATTTT.

The chain has TRBV25-1 and TRBJ2-7, with D perhaps matching TRBD1 or TRBD2 (5 bases each). Looked up from germline, CDR1 is MGHDK and CDR2 is SYGVNS. V gave up 4 bases and J gave up 4 bases, with 20 bases separating them. This CDR3 spans 16 amino acids. The CDR3 bases are TGTGCCAGCAGTGGATTAGCCCGGGACCCACATTACGAGCAGTACTTC. It is translated as CASSGLARDPHYEQYF.

The chain combines TRBV9 with TRBJ1-1; no clear D. The length of the CDR3 is 14 residues. From germline, CDR1 is SGDLS and CDR2 YYNGEE. The ends were cut back, 0 bases at V and 5 bases at J, with 11 bases in the middle. The CDR3, as DNA: TGTGCCAGCAGCGTAGTAGAGGGTGGGACTGAAGCTTTCTTT. Protein: CASSVVEGGTEAFF.

The V and J genes are TRBV7-8 and TRBJ2-7; 8 nucleotides agree with TRBD2. The CDR3 totals 15 residues. Per the germline V gene, CDR1 is SGHVS and CDR2 is FQNEAQ. The junction had 10 bases not matched to a gene; V was cut back by 3 bases and J by 6 bases. The CDR3 DNA reads as TGTGCCAGCAGCTTGGTGGGCGGGGGGATCCGCGAGCAGTACTTC. Encoded protein: CASSLVGGGIREQYF.

This clone showed up just once. The chain couples TRBV14 to TRBJ2-5; D call uncertain. The CDR3 loop spans 15 amino acids. Germline V gene lookup returns CDR1 SGHDN and CDR2 FVKESK. V lost 0 bases and J 3 bases, leaving 11 bases between the germline ends. This chain's CDR3 is CASSQDLADEETQYF. CDR3 nucleotides: TGTGCCAGCAGCCAAGATTTGGCGGACGAAGAGACCCAGTACTTC. The whole variable domain, remainder taken from reference TRBV14 and TRBJ2-5, is EAGVTQFPSHSVIEKGQTVTLRCDPISGHDNLYWYRRVMGKEIKFLLHFVKESKQDESGMPNNRFLAERTGGTYSTLKVQPAELEDSGVYFCASSQDLADEETQYFGPGTRLLVL.

This chain joins TRBV25-1 and TRBJ1-3; the D gene is possibly TRBD1 (5 bases). The CDR3 sequence is 17 residues long. Germline V gene data show CDR1 as MGHDK and CDR2 as SYGVNS. The germline V and J ends were trimmed by 3 bases and 0 bases, with 15 bases remaining between them. The DNA for the CDR3 is TGTGCCAGCAGTGACCGGGACTCTTCCTTCTCTGGAAACACCATATATTTT. Translating it yields CASSDRDSSFSGNTIYF.

The V and J genes are TRBV27 and TRBJ2-3, with 8 bases lining up with TRBD2. The trim removed 5 bases at V and 8 bases at J, leaving 12 bases unmatched. The CDR3 length is 15 residues. Germline loops: CDR1 MNHEY, CDR2 SMNVEV (reference sequence). CDR3 DNA sequence: TGTGCCAGCAGTCCCGCGGGACTAGAGTTCGGTACGCAGTATTTT. Translating it yields CASSPAGLEFGTQYF.

This clone occurred once. This chain uses TRBV10-3 with TRBJ1-4; D may be TRBD1 (5 bases). Germline V gives CDR1 ENHRY, CDR2 SYGVKD. The CDR3 runs 15 residues. Deletions cut 5 bases from V and 7 bases from J, with 17 bases between. This CDR3 reads CAISMKRGDSEKLFF. DNA for the CDR3: TGTGCCATCAGTATGAAGAGGGGAGATAGTGAAAAACTGTTTTTT.